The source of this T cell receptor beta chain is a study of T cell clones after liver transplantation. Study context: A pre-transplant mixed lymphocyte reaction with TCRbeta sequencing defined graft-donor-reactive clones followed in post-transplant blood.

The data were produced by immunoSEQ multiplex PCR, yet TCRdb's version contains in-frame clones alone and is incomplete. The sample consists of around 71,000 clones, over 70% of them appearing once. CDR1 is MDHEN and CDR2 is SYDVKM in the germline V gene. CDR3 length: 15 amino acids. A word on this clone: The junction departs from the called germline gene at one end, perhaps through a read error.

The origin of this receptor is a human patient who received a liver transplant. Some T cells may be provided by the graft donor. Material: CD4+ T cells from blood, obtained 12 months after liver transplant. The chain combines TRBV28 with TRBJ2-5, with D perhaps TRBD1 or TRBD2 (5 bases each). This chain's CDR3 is CAGSFGAATQETQYF. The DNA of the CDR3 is TGTGCCGGCAGTTTCGGGGCAGCTACTCAAGAGACCCAGTACTTC. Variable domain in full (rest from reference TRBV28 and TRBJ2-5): DVKVTQSSRYLVKRTGEKVFLECVQDMDHENMFWYRQDPGLGLRLIYFSYDVKMKEKGDIPEGYSVSREKKERFSLILESASTNQTSMYLCAGSFGAATQETQYFGPGTRLLVL.